This T cell receptor beta chain was documented in a study of blood T cell repertoires in COVID-19. Which cohort a participant joined came from the clinical history participants gave. Losses at the gene ends were 4 bases for V and 3 bases for J; bases not matched to a gene: 4. This CDR3 is 14 amino acids long. Looked up from germline, CDR1 is SQVTM and CDR2 is ANQGSEA. Sequenced by immunoSEQ multiplex PCR; TCRdb stores in-frame clones only, minus some. Among 200,000 to 250,000 clones listed, about 87% were seen once. This TCR was sampled from a woman aged 30 to 39 with acute COVID-19. Material for sequencing was PBMCs or T cells enriched from blood (not recorded which). The J gene is TRBJ2-3, the V gene TRBV29-1; 10 positions match TRBD2. The DNA for the CDR3 is TGCAGCGTTGGGGTAGCGGGGGGTACAGATACGCAGTATTTT. Its protein product is CSVGVAGGTDTQYF.